This T cell receptor (beta chain) was sequenced during a study of T cell responses to AZD1222 COVID-19 vaccine. Clones were read by immunoSEQ multiplex PCR, and TCRdb kept only the in-frame ones, dropping some. The data contain about 150,000 clones, over 75% of them singletons. The CDR3 runs to 16 residues. Trimming removed 1 base from V and 3 bases from J; junction bases left unmatched: 7. Germline V CDR1 and CDR2: SEHNR, FQNEAQ (reference sequence). Some second doses came at about 4 weeks and others at about 12 weeks; these were pooled. The chain links TRBV7-9 to TRBJ2-3; 7 bases match TRBD2. The clonotype comes from an adult who received the AZD1222 COVID-19 vaccine. Sample: peripheral blood, taken 28 days after the second AZD1222 dose. CDR3 nucleotide sequence: TGTGCCAGCAGCTTAGGGTATGGGACTATAACAGATACGCAGTATTTT. It encodes CASSLGYGTITDTQYF.